The 6 T cell receptor beta chains below were found in one sample sequenced in a study of T cell responses to AZD1222 COVID-19 vaccine. Using immunoSEQ multiplex PCR, the repertoire was profiled, and TCRdb retains in-frame clones only, with some absent. The data hold some 60,000 clones, with over 65% observed a single time. Specimen: peripheral blood, collected 28 days after the second AZD1222 dose. The receptors were gathered from an adult who received the AZD1222 COVID-19 vaccine.

The chain couples TRBV4-3 to TRBJ2-3; D possibly corresponds to TRBD2 (6 bases). This CDR3 contains 20 residues. Germline V lookup: CDR1 LGHNA, CDR2 YSLEER. Trimming pared 0 bases from V and 3 bases from J, leaving 25 bases between. As DNA, the CDR3 is TGCGCCAGCAGCCAAGAATTTCGTGCAGCGGAGGGACCCAAGACAGATACGCAGTATTTT. This sequence encodes CASSQEFRAAEGPKTDTQYF.

The chain carries TRBV3-1 (or the pseudogene TRBV3-2) and TRBJ1-6; a weak D match, TRBD1 (5 bases). The V end was cut by 4 bases, the J end by 12 bases, with 16 bases between. CDR3 length: 14 residues. The V gene's germline CDR1 is LGHDT and CDR2 YNNKEL (reference sequence). DNA for the CDR3: TGTGCCAGCAGCCCTAGCTATGGGGGAGGACCCCTCCACTTT. This gives the protein CASSPSYGGGPLHF.

The genes are TRBV19 and TRBJ1-5; TRBD1 aligns across 7 bases. Germline CDR1 reads LNHDA; CDR2 reads SQIVND (reference sequence). The junction had 13 bases not matched to a gene; V was cut back by 4 bases and J by 4 bases. The CDR3 covers 17 residues. Here the CDR3 DNA reads TGTGCCAGTAGTAAGGAGGGACAGTCGTTGAGTAATCAGCCCCAGCATTTT. This encodes CASSKEGQSLSNQPQHF.

V and J are TRBV7-6 and TRBJ2-5; 7 positions match TRBD2. CDR1 and CDR2 from the germline V gene are SGHVS and FNYEAQ. V lost 0 bases and J lost 5; bases outside the gene matches: 0. The CDR3 extends over 13 amino acids. Here the CDR3 DNA reads TGTGCCAGCAGCTTAGCGCGGGGGGAGACCCAGTACTTC. This encodes CASSLARGETQYF.

This sequence joins TRBV6-5 and TRBJ2-3; no definite D call. Germline CDR1 is MNHEY and CDR2 is SVGAGI. Trimming removed 6 bases at V and 11 bases at J, with 12 bases between. The CDR3 length is 11 residues. CDR3 residues: CASSALWEQYF. The CDR3 DNA reads as TGTGCCAGCAGCGCCCTGTGGGAGCAGTATTTT.

The chain uses TRBV7-7 and TRBJ1-5, with D uncertain. CDR1 is SSHAT and CDR2 is FNYEAQ in the germline V gene (reference sequence). V was cut by 5 bases and J by 4 bases, with 9 bases left in between. CDR3 length: 13 amino acids. In DNA form, the CDR3 reads TGTGCCAGCAGCCGCGACATTAATCAGCCCCAGCATTTT. Its translation: CASSRDINQPQHF.